The source of this T cell receptor (beta chain) is a study of blood T cells in healthy people across ages. Comment on this clonotype: Antigen: not known.

Points from the study as a whole: Researchers report that TCR beta diversity correlated strongly with naive T cell percentage.

Primed by a sample-barcoded 5' primer and a J-beta primer mix, a second PCR proceeded for 7 to 11 cycles. TCRdb redid the calling of the 5' RACE reads with MiXCR, one entry per CDR3 protein. The table records approximately 940,000 distinct CDR3 sequences, under 50% of them present only once. CDR1 and CDR2 from the germline V gene are LGHDT and YNNKEL (reference sequence). V was shortened by 4 bases and J by 6 bases, with 16 bases between the two germline ends. The CDR3 runs to 14 residues. Sequencing was performed on blood. This chain joins TRBV3-1 and TRBJ2-7; perhaps TRBD1 as D (5 bases). The receptor was isolated from a man in his thirties or forties in good health. DNA for the CDR3: TGTGCCAGCAGCCCGGACACCCTCATTCGCGAGCAGTACTTC. Amino acids: CASSPDTLIREQYF.